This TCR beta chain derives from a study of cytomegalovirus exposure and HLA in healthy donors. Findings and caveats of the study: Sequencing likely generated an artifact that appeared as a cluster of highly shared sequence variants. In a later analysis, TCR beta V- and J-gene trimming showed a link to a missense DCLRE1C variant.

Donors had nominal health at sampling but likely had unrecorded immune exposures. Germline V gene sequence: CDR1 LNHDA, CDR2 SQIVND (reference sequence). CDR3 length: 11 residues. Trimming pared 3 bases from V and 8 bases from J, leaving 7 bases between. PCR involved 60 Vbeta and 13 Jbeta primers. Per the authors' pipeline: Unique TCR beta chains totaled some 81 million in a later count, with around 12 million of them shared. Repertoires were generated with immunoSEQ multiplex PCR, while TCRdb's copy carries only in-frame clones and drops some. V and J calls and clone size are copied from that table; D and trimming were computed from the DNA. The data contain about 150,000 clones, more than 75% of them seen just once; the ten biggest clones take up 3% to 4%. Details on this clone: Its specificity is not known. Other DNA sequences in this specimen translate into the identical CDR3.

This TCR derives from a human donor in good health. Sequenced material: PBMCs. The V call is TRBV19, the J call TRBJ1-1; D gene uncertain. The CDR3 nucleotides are TGTGCCAGTAGTATTTCAGGAGAAGCTTTCTTT. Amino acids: CASSISGEAFF.